The source of this TCR beta chain is a study of radiotherapy plus CTLA-4 blockade in lung cancer. Background on the study: Disease control was seen in 25% to 40% of patients, objective responses in around 20%.

Regarding the study as a whole: Radiotherapy with ipilimumab was followed by blood expansion of tumor-derived clones. Early clonal dynamics of blood T cells, together with interferon-beta, were reported as the best response predictor.

Treatment of patients with chemo-refractory metastatic non-small-cell lung cancer consisted of focal radiation plus CTLA-4 blockade with ipilimumab. V lost 6 bases and J 0 bases, leaving 7 bases between the germline ends. The CDR3 contains 12 residues. Germline-derived CDR1 and CDR2 are SGHRS and YFSETQ. Repertoires were generated with immunoSEQ multiplex PCR, while TCRdb's copy carries only in-frame clones and drops some. The table shows 90,000 to 100,000 clones, with about four fifths occurring only once. In its sample, this clone was seen once. Its specificity is not known. The genes are TRBV5-1 and TRBJ2-7, with TRBD2 as a possible D gene (5 bases). This clonotype was sampled from a human donor with non-small cell lung cancer who had a partial response to radiotherapy plus ipilimumab. Some clones in this sample may be carry-over from other donors' samples. The source was peripheral blood, collected from a patient treated with radiotherapy plus ipilimumab. This chain's CDR3 is CASKGSSYEQYF. CDR3 DNA: TGCGCCAGCAAAGGGAGCTCCTACGAGCAGTACTTC.